Below, 28 T cell receptor beta chains from the same sample are listed, as sequenced in a study of T cell repertoires in cytomegalovirus infection. These receptors have no known antigen. From the reads, TCRdb called clonotypes with MiXCR, one entry per CDR3 protein. The table lists fewer than 950,000 distinct CDR3 sequences, approximately 30% of them singletons. The sample here was cultured CD8+ T cells from PBMCs, taken from culture after CMV antigen stimulation. These receptors all come from a human donor in good health (CMV status not recorded). Some clones in this sample may be carry-over from other donors' samples.

DNA for the CDR3: TGTGCCATTACTCAGGGCATGAACACTGAAGCTTTCTTT. Its translation: CAITQGMNTEAFF. The chain carries TRBV7-6 and TRBJ1-1; weak D call: TRBD1 (5 bases). CDR1 and CDR2 from the germline V gene are SGHVS and FNYEAQ. The CDR3 consists of 13 residues. The V gene lost 10 bases and the J gene lost 0 bases, with 12 bases spanning the gap. The full variable domain, rest sourced from reference TRBV7-6 and TRBJ1-1, is GAGVSQSPRYKVTKRGQDVALRCDPISGHVSLYWYRQALGQGPEFLTYFNYEAQQDKSGLPNDRFSAERPEGSISTLTIQRTEQRDSAMYRCAITQGMNTEAFFGQGTRLTVV.

This chain connects TRBV20-1 to TRBJ1-1, with D possibly being TRBD1 (5 bases). Germline V gives CDR1 DFQATT, CDR2 SNEGSKA (reference sequence). Trimming shortened V by 4 bases and J by 3 bases, and 15 bases separated the two germline ends. The CDR3 length is 14 residues. In nucleotides, the CDR3 is TGCAGTGCTAACCCCCAGGGTATTGACACTGAAGCTTTCTTT. Translation gives CSANPQGIDTEAFF.

The chain couples TRBV5-4 to TRBJ2-5; TRBD1 agrees at 11 bases. J was trimmed by 5 bases and V by 4 bases; bases with no gene match: 7. This CDR3 has 15 amino acids. Per germline, CDR1 SGHNT and CDR2 YYREEE (reference sequence). The CDR3 loop is CASSAGQGARETQYF. The CDR3 region has the DNA TGTGCCAGCAGCGCCGGACAGGGGGCACGTGAGACCCAGTACTTC.

The V call is TRBV11-2, the J call TRBJ2-7; perhaps TRBD1 as D (6 bases). The CDR3 totals 14 residues. Germline values: CDR1 SGHAT, CDR2 FQNNGV. Trimming removed 5 bases from V and 0 bases from J, with 11 bases in between. The DNA of the CDR3 is TGTGCCAGCAGCCCCGGGACAAACTCCTACGAGCAGTACGTC. This gives the protein CASSPGTNSYEQYV.

The table lists this clonotype with a few counts. Sequence at one end of the junction differs from germline and may be a read error. DNA for the CDR3: TGTGCCAGCAGCCTTCCAAGGAAGTATGGCTGCACCTTC. It encodes CASSLPRKYGCTF. The chain links TRBV14 to TRBJ1-2; no definite D call. The CDR3 runs to 13 residues. The germline gives CDR1 SGHDN, CDR2 FVKESK. Full variable domain (missing parts from reference TRBV14 and TRBJ1-2): EAGVTQFPSHSVIEKGQTVTLRCDPISGHDNLYWYRRVMGKEIKFLLHFVKESKQDESGMPNNRFLAERTGGTYSTLKVQPAELEDSGVYFCASSLPRKYGCTFGSGTRLTVV.

The rearrangement joins TRBV27 to TRBJ2-3; D is undetermined. The CDR3 has 11 amino acids. Germline V CDR1 and CDR2: MNHEY, SMNVEV (reference sequence). V was shortened by 7 bases and J by 9 bases, with 11 bases between the two germline ends. The CDR3 reads CASTYMETQYF. The CDR3 region has the DNA TGTGCCAGCACCTACATGGAAACGCAGTATTTT.

This clonotype has ten or more counts. The J gene is TRBJ1-6, the V gene TRBV7-2; 9 bases align to TRBD1. After removal of 6 bases from V and 10 bases from J, the junction contained 7 bases not matched to a gene. CDR3 length: 14 residues. Germline V gene lookup returns CDR1 SGHTA and CDR2 FQGNSA. The CDR3 sequence: CASSTGTGRSPLHF. CDR3 nucleotides: TGTGCCAGCAGTACCGGGACAGGGAGGTCACCCCTCCACTTT. Supplemented by reference TRBV7-2 and TRBJ1-6, the full variable domain reads GAGVSQSPSNKVTEKGKDVELRCDPISGHTALYWYRQSLGQGLEFLIYFQGNSAPDKSGLPSDRFSAERTGGSVSTLTIQRTQQEDSAVYLCASSTGTGRSPLHFGNGTRLTVT.

The gene calls are TRBV11-2 and TRBJ2-2; tentatively, D is TRBD2 (7 bases). Germline V gives CDR1 SGHAT, CDR2 FQNNGV. V was clipped by 5 bases and J by 4 bases, with 17 bases between them. This CDR3 is 16 amino acids long. The CDR3 loop reads CASSTSRGAITGELFF. The DNA for the CDR3 is TGTGCCAGCAGCACCAGTCGGGGGGCGATCACCGGGGAGCTGTTTTTT.

The J gene is TRBJ2-3, the V gene TRBV6-5; possible D gene TRBD1, 5 bases. Trimming removed 1 base from V and 0 bases from J, with 8 bases in between. The CDR3 totals 15 residues. The germline gives CDR1 MNHEY, CDR2 SVGAGI. The chain's CDR3 is CASSYYRGSTDTQYF. The CDR3 nucleotides are TGTGCCAGCAGTTACTATAGGGGTAGCACAGATACGCAGTATTTT.

This clonotype was observed at least ten times. This chain uses TRBV7-9 with TRBJ1-1; the D is unclear. Germline V CDR1 and CDR2: SEHNR, FQNEAQ (reference sequence). The CDR3 is 13 residues long. The V and J ends lost 4 bases and 4 bases respectively, with 10 bases between them. The CDR3 reads CASSSGGSTEAFF. The CDR3 nucleotides read TGTGCCAGCAGCTCCGGAGGTAGCACTGAAGCTTTCTTT.

The chain recombines TRBV19 with TRBJ2-7; 10 nucleotides align to TRBD1. Germline V gives CDR1 LNHDA, CDR2 SQIVND (reference sequence). The CDR3 length is 16 residues. V lost 4 bases to trimming and J lost 2 bases; unmatched junction nucleotides: 8. CDR3 nucleotide sequence: TGTGCCAGTAGTAGACGGGACAGGGGATTGCCCTACGAGCAGTACGTC. Its protein is CASSRRDRGLPYEQYV.

The chain combines TRBV29-1 with TRBJ1-2; D uncertain. Trimming shortened V by 0 bases and J by 4 bases, and 15 bases separated the two germline ends. The length of the CDR3 is 15 residues. Germline V CDR1 and CDR2: SQVTM, ANQGSEA. Written as DNA, the CDR3 is TGCAGCGTTGAAGATAGGAGAGCAGTCGGCTATGGCTACACCTTC. Its translation is CSVEDRRAVGYGYTF.

The chain has TRBV5-6 and TRBJ2-5; 8 bases agree with TRBD2. V trimming: 1 base; J trimming: 5 bases; junction bases outside the gene matches: 1. The CDR3 totals 13 residues. The germline V gene encodes CDR1 SGHDT and CDR2 YYEEEE. CDR3 amino acids: CASSLTSGETQYF. Written as DNA, the CDR3 is TGTGCCAGCAGCTTGACTAGCGGCGAGACCCAGTACTTC.

This clonotype showed up just once. This rearrangement joins TRBV9 to TRBJ2-3; TRBD2 agrees at 7 bases. The V gene end was trimmed by 3 bases and the J gene end by 0 bases; junction bases not matched to a gene: 4. Germline values: CDR1 SGDLS, CDR2 YYNGEE. The CDR3 is made up of 15 amino acids. CDR3 bases: TGTGCCAGCAGCGAGGGGCGGGGGAGCACAGATACGCAGTATTTT. This gives the protein CASSEGRGSTDTQYF.

This chain connects TRBV7-9 to TRBJ2-2; weak D call: TRBD1 (6 bases). Trimming pared 7 bases from V and 6 bases from J, leaving 15 bases between. The length of the CDR3 is 14 residues. Germline lookup yields CDR1 SEHNR and CDR2 FQNEAQ (reference sequence). DNA of the CDR3: TGTGCCAGCAAAGCCTCAGGGGCATCCGGGGAGCTGTTTTTT. This sequence encodes CASKASGASGELFF.

This clonotype came up a few times. The chain carries TRBV27 and TRBJ1-5; no clear D. Germline lookup yields CDR1 MNHEY and CDR2 SMNVEV (reference sequence). The CDR3 length is 14 residues. V was cut by 9 bases and J by 4 bases, with 16 bases left in between. The CDR3 protein is CASASLGPNQPQHF. The CDR3 DNA follows: TGTGCCAGTGCCTCCCTGGGCCCGAATCAGCCCCAGCATTTT.

This chain links TRBV5-1 with TRBJ1-1; D uncertain. The V gene lost 5 bases and the J gene lost 3 bases, with 17 bases spanning the gap. CDR1 and CDR2 (germline): SGHRS, YFSETQ. This CDR3 has 15 residues. The CDR3 DNA sequence: TGCGCCAGCAGACCGATTCAAGGGTTTGACACTGAAGCTTTCTTT. Its translation: CASRPIQGFDTEAFF.

This clonotype has only a few counts. The J gene is TRBJ2-1, the V gene TRBV6-8, with 9 bases matching TRBD1. Germline CDR1 and CDR2: MNHGY and SAAAGT. The ends lost 4 bases at V and 7 bases at J; junction bases unmatched: 8. The CDR3 is 15 residues long. This CDR3 is CASSSGQGINNEQFF. The CDR3 DNA follows: TGTGCCAGCAGTTCCGGACAGGGGATAAATAATGAGCAGTTCTTC.

The chain links TRBV12-3 or TRBV12-4 to TRBJ2-1; the match to TRBD1 covers 11 bases. The CDR3 loop spans 16 amino acids. V shed 3 bases, J shed 4 bases, and the junction held 5 bases outside the gene matches. The CDR3: CASSFPGTGGYNEQFF. DNA of the CDR3: TGTGCCAGCAGTTTTCCCGGGACAGGGGGTTACAATGAGCAGTTCTTC.

This clonotype has a handful of counts. In DNA form, the CDR3 reads TGTGCCAGCTTGCTAGCGGGGGGGCGAGAGACCCAGTACTTC. It codes for CASLLAGGRETQYF. The gene calls are TRBV12-3 or TRBV12-4 and TRBJ2-5; 12 bases match TRBD2. CDR3 size: 14 residues. Trimming cost V 8 bases and J 4 bases; bases outside gene matches: 5.

Only a few counts were recorded for this clonotype. For the CDR3, the DNA is TGTGCCAGCAGTTACTCACGAGGCGGCGGGGGACCTAGCTCCTACAATGAGCAGTTCTTC. Its protein is CASSYSRGGGGPSSYNEQFF. The rearrangement links TRBV6-6 to TRBJ2-1, with TRBD2 identical over 7 bases. The J segment lost 0 bases and the V segment lost 0 bases, leaving 14 bases of the junction unmatched. CDR1 is MNHNY and CDR2 is SVGAGI in the germline V gene (reference sequence). This CDR3 has 20 residues.

The chain joins TRBV15 to TRBJ2-1; a possible D gene is TRBD2 (5 bases). There are 15 residues in the CDR3. Germline V gene sequence: CDR1 LNHNV, CDR2 YYDKDF (reference sequence). V was cut by 0 bases and J by 8 bases, with 14 bases left in between. DNA for the CDR3: TGTGCCACCAGCAGAGATAGAGGGTCTCGGCATGAGCAGTTCTTC. Translation: CATSRDRGSRHEQFF.

This clonotype was counted only a few times. The J gene is TRBJ1-1, the V gene TRBV2; D gene uncertain. This CDR3 contains 13 residues. Trimming took 6 bases from V and 3 from J, leaving 11 bases between them. CDR1 SNHLY and CDR2 FYNNEI come from the germline V gene. CDR3 DNA sequence: TGTGCCAGCAGCCCAGACCACGACACTGAAGCTTTCTTT. This codes for CASSPDHDTEAFF.

At least ten counts were recorded for this clonotype. The V gene is TRBV7-2, the J gene TRBJ1-1; D remains ambiguous. This CDR3 spans 13 amino acids. The germline V gene has CDR1 SGHTA and CDR2 FQGNSA. V lost 1 base and J 3 bases, leaving 6 bases between the germline ends. CDR3 region: CASSLEQHTEAFF. The DNA for the CDR3 is TGTGCCAGCAGCTTAGAACAACACACTGAAGCTTTCTTT.

In this sample, this clonotype turned up many times. This chain joins TRBV11-2 and TRBJ2-5; D is ambiguous. Germline assignment: CDR1 SGHAT and CDR2 FQNNGV. V was trimmed by 1 base and J by 6 bases, leaving 15 bases between them. The CDR3 loop spans 15 amino acids. In nucleotides, the CDR3 is TGTGCCAGCAGCTTAGTGATGGGCACCAAGAAGACCCAGTACTTC. As protein: CASSLVMGTKKTQYF.

This clonotype was counted at least ten times. The gene calls are TRBV7-9 and TRBJ2-5; no reliable D call. This CDR3 spans 14 amino acids. V gave up 1 base and J gave up 1 base, with 7 bases separating them. The germline CDR1 and CDR2 sequences are SEHNR and FQNEAQ (reference sequence). The CDR3: CASSLVGFQETQYF. The CDR3 region has the DNA TGTGCCAGCAGCTTAGTTGGATTCCAAGAGACCCAGTACTTC.

This chain uses TRBV19 with TRBJ2-5, with D perhaps TRBD1 or TRBD2 (5 bases each). This CDR3 has 14 residues. CDR1 and CDR2 from the germline V gene are LNHDA and SQIVND (reference sequence). Between the trimmed V and J ends, which lost 3 bases and 5 bases, there was a span of 13 bases. CDR3 in amino acids: CASSMWGYAETQYF. In DNA form, the CDR3 reads TGTGCCAGTAGTATGTGGGGGTACGCGGAGACCCAGTACTTC. Drawing the rest from reference TRBV19 and TRBJ2-5, the complete variable domain is DGGITQSPKYLFRKEGQNVTLSCEQNLNHDAMYWYRQDPGQGLRLIYYSQIVNDFQKGDIAEGYSVSREKKESFPLTVTSAQKNPTAFYLCASSMWGYAETQYFGPGTRLLVL.

This clonotype was seen a few times. This chain connects TRBV12-3 or TRBV12-4 to TRBJ1-1, with TRBD1 as a possible D gene (6 bases). V lost 6 bases and J 3 bases, leaving 17 bases between the germline ends. The CDR3 contains 15 residues. CDR3 sequence: CASRPDRRDHTEAFF. In nucleotides, the CDR3 is TGTGCCAGCAGACCCGACAGGAGGGATCACACTGAAGCTTTCTTT.